This TCR beta chain was recovered during a study of post-analysis software for immune sequencing data (dated by TCRdb to 2013 to 2016). For the study in its entirety: Disease courses on record covered relapsing-remitting, secondary progressive and progressive-relapsing multiple sclerosis, though some patients had no subtype annotation. A subset of samples was prepared in parallel using single-end sample barcoding, then pooled and co-amplified after Illumina adapter ligation. Patient repertoires were compared against roughly 12 previously published healthy control repertoires from donors aged about 6 to 25 years.

A word on this clonotype: Its antigen specificity is not known. Base qualities are not recorded, but no much larger clone differs from it by a single base.

Library method: PCR. Sequencing relied on an Illumina HiSeq 2500. To reduce PCR and sequencing biases, unique molecular identifiers were built into the TCR beta cDNA libraries. Per 1 to 10 million input T cells, 500,000 or so cDNA molecules were obtained, such that each molecule approximated one T cell. The same protocol used for the earlier healthy control dataset was applied to prepare and sequence the patient libraries. Samples belonging to the same batch were prepared together, multiplexed and sequenced on a shared HiSeq lane. In the source study's methods: Raw barcoded reads were processed with MIGEC, and single-read molecular identifier groups were discarded before consensus assembly and CDR3 extraction. Clonotype tables were post-analysed with VDJtools, and diversity was normalized by down-sampling all datasets to the smallest sample size. To correct batch-related cross-sample contamination, repertoire overlap clustering matched CDR3 amino acid sequences but not nucleotide sequences. The raw public data were reprocessed by TCRdb itself: fastp quality trimming at Q25, MiXCR clonotype calling, in-frame beta chains only. Each CDR3 protein appears once, grouped with its most common genes and DNA. The V and J calls were determined by TCRdb, not by the authors. A total of 750,000 to 950,000 distinct CDR3 sequences appear in this sample, 46% of them only once. 4% to 5% of the sample rests with the top ten.

To demonstrate the VDJtools post-analysis software, TCR beta repertoires were profiled from the peripheral blood of more than 10 young patients with multiple sclerosis. The patients with multiple sclerosis were children and adolescents between about 6 and 17 years of age. Study-wide findings and limitations: Four to six TRBV segments, including TRBV5-6, TRBV5-1 and TRBV20-1, were significantly more frequent in patients than controls. The multiple sclerosis patient group was slightly younger than the control group. Direct clustering with F measure revealed strong co-clustering of samples prepared in the same batch, which led to a batch-effect correction. Significantly lower normalized Chao1 diversity was found in multiple sclerosis patients than in controls, suggesting substantial peripheral T-cell clonal expansion.

Trimmed from V: 4 bases; trimmed from J: 6 bases; junction bases lacking a gene match: 14. There are 18 amino acids in the CDR3, from cysteine to phenylalanine inclusive. Only CDR3 DNA remains: 54 bases, in frame from the first base. Via the germline V gene, CDR1 is SGHTA and CDR2 FQGNSA. The material sequenced was blood. This receptor was taken from a girl between 5 and 17 years old with multiple sclerosis. The chain was built from TRBV7-2 and TRBJ2-3; 12 middle bases align to TRBD2. CDR3 protein: CASSSPGLAGPTGDTQYF. The DNA is TGTGCCAGCAGCTCCCCGGGACTAGCGGGTCCAACCGGGGATACGCAGTATTTT. The CDR3, completed at both ends by the reference TRBV7-2 and TRBJ2-3 genes, gives the full variable domain GAGVSQSPSNKVTEKGKDVELRCDPISGHTALYWYRQSLGQGLEFLIYFQGNSAPDKSGLPSDRFSAERTGGSVSTLTIQRTQQEDSAVYLCASSSPGLAGPTGDTQYFGPGTRLTVL.